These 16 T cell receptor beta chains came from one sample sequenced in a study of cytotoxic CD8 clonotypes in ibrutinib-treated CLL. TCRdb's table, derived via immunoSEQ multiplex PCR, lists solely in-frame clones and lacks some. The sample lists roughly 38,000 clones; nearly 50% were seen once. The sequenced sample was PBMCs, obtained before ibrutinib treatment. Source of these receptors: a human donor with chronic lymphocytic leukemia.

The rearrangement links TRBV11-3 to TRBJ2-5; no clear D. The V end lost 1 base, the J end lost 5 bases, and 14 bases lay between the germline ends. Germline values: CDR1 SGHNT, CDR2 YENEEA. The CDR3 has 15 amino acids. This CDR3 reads CASSLGVRQDETQYF. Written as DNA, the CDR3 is TGTGCCAGCAGCTTAGGAGTTCGGCAGGACGAGACCCAGTACTTC.

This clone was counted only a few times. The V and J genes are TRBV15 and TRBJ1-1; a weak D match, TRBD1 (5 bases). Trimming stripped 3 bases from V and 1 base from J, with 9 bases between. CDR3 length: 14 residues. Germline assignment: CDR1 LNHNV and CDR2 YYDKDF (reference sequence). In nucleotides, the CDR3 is TGTGCCACCAGCAGTCGAACAGGGAACACTGAAGCTTTCTTT. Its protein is CATSSRTGNTEAFF.

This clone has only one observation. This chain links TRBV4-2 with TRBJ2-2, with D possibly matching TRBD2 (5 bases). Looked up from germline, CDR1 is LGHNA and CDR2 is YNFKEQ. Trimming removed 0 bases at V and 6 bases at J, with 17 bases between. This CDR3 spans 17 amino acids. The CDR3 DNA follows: TGTGCCAGCAGCCAAGACTTCGACGGGATGGGTGCCGGGGAGCTGTTTTTT. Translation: CASSQDFDGMGAGELFF.

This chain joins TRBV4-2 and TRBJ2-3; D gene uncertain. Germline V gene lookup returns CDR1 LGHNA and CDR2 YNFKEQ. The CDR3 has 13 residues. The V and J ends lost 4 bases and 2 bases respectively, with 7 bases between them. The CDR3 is CASSRLVTDTQYF. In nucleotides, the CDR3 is TGTGCCAGCAGCCGGTTAGTCACAGATACGCAGTATTTT.

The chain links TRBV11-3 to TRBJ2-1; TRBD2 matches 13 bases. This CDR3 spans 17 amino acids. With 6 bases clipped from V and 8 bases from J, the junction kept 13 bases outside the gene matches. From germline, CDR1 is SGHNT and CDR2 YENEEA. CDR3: CASRLTSGGPEGDEQFF. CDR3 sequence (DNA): TGTGCCAGCAGGTTGACTAGCGGGGGGCCAGAGGGGGATGAGCAGTTCTTC.

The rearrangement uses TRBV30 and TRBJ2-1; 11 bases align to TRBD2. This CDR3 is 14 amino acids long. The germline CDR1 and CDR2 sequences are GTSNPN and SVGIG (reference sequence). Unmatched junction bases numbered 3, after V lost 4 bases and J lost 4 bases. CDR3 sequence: CAWKASGGYNEQFF. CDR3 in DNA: TGTGCCTGGAAAGCTAGCGGGGGGTACAATGAGCAGTTCTTC. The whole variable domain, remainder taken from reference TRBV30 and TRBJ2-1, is SQTIHQWPATLVQPVGSPLSLECTVEGTSNPNLYWYRQAAGRGLQLLFYSVGIGQISSEVPQNLSASRPQDRQFILSSKKLLLSDSGFYLCAWKASGGYNEQFFGPGTRLTVL.

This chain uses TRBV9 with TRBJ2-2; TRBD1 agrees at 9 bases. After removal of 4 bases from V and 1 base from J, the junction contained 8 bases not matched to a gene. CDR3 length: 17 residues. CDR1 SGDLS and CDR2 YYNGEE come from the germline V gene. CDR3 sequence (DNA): TGTGCCAGCAGCCCCCGGGGGACAGGGAGGAACACCGGGGAGCTGTTTTTT. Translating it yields CASSPRGTGRNTGELFF.

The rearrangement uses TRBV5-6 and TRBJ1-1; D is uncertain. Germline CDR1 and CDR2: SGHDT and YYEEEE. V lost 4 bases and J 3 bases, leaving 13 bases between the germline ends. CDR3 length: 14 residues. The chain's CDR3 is CASSTDAGYTEAFF. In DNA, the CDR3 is TGTGCCAGCAGCACCGATGCGGGATACACTGAAGCTTTCTTT.

The CDR3 coding sequence is TGTGCCAGCAGCAACAGGAGCGGGGGGAAGCAGTTCTTC. This codes for CASSNRSGGKQFF. The chain couples TRBV21-1 to TRBJ2-1; no DNA check was done on the table's D call, TRBD2. TRBV21-1 is noted as a pseudogene. This CDR3 is 13 amino acids long.

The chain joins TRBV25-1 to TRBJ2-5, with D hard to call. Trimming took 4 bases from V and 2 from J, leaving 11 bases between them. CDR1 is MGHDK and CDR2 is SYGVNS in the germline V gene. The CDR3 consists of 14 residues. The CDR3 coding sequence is TGTGCCAGCAGTGCGGGCTGGATGCAAGAGACCCAGTACTTC. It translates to CASSAGWMQETQYF.

The chain's CDR3 is CASSLHQGANEQYF. The CDR3 DNA sequence: TGTGCCAGCAGCTTACACCAGGGGGCAAACGAGCAGTACTTC. The chain is built from TRBV7-3 and TRBJ2-7; 8 positions agree with TRBD1. Germline V lookup: CDR1 SGHTA, CDR2 FQGTGA. The CDR3 has 14 residues. Trimming at V came to 2 bases and at J to 5 bases, leaving 5 bases not matched to a gene.

For the CDR3, the DNA is TGCGCCAGCAGTATACTCGGACAGGGGGTTCCCGGGGAGCTGTTTTTT. The encoded protein is CASSILGQGVPGELFF. The rearrangement links TRBV4-1 to TRBJ2-2; TRBD1 aligns across 10 bases. The V gene end was trimmed by 6 bases and the J gene end by 6 bases; junction bases not matched to a gene: 10. Germline lookup yields CDR1 MGHRA and CDR2 YSYEKL. CDR3 length: 16 residues.

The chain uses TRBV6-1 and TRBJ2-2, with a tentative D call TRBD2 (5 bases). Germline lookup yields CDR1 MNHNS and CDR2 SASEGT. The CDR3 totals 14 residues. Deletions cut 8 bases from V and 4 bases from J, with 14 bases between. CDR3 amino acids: CASRVSRATGELFF. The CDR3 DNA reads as TGTGCCAGCCGTGTTTCGAGGGCCACCGGGGAGCTGTTTTTT.

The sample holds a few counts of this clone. The CDR3 DNA reads as TGTGCCAGCAGCGTAGAGGAGGGGACACCCCTCCACTTT. This translates into CASSVEEGTPLHF. The rearrangement joins TRBV9 to TRBJ1-6; tentative D call: TRBD1 (5 bases). The CDR3 spans 13 residues. Between the trimmed V and J ends, which lost 0 bases and 11 bases, there was a span of 9 bases. Germline CDR1 and CDR2: SGDLS and YYNGEE.

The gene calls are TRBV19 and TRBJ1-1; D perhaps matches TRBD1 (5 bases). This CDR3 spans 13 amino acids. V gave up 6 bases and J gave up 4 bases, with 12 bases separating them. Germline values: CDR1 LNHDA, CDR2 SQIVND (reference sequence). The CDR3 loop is CASRDIRGTEAFF. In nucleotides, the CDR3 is TGTGCCAGTAGGGACATAAGGGGCACTGAAGCTTTCTTT.

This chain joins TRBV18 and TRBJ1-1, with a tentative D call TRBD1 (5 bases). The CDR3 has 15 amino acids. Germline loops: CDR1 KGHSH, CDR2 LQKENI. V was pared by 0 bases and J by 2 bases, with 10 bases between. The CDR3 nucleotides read TGTGCCAGCTCACCACCGAGTGGGGACAACACTGAAGCTTTCTTT. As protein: CASSPPSGDNTEAFF. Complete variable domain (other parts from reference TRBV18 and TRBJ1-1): NAGVMQNPRHLVRRRGQEARLRCSPMKGHSHVYWYRQLPEEGLKFMVYLQKENIIDESGMPKERFSAEFPKEGPSILRIQQVVRGDSAAYFCASSPPSGDNTEAFFGQGTRLTVV.